The clone carrying this T cell receptor (beta chain) came up many times. Its cognate antigen is unknown. Through a sample-barcoded 5' primer and a J-beta primer mix, a second PCR was run for roughly 7 to 12 cycles. MiXCR, applied by TCRdb to the 5' RACE reads, yields one record per CDR3 protein. The data show 600,000 or so distinct CDR3 sequences, less than 35% seen once. This sample is drawn from a study of blood T cells in healthy people across ages. At least 6 million PBMCs were isolated per sample. Study observations and caveats: Researchers deemed the diversity estimates from one million T cells underestimates.

The sequence came from a woman at least 80 years old in good health. The source material was blood.

The CDR3 loop is CATSRPTFPGAGYTF. CDR3 nucleotide sequence: TGTGCCACCAGCAGACCGACCTTTCCCGGGGCCGGCTACACCTTC. The chain carries TRBV15 and TRBJ1-2, with a tentative D call TRBD1 (5 bases). Germline V CDR1 and CDR2: LNHNV, YYDKDF (reference sequence). V lost 2 bases and J 8 bases, leaving 18 bases between the germline ends. This CDR3 comprises 15 residues.